A selection of T cell receptor beta chains follows, all from one sample in a study of T cells in Graves' hyperthyroidism and ophthalmopathy. TCRdb reanalysed the multiplex PCR reads using MiXCR and keeps one entry per CDR3 protein. The sample contains roughly 750,000 distinct CDR3 sequences, roughly 15% of which appear only once. Sequencing used blood. These receptors were taken from a man between 18 and 35 years old with Graves' hyperthyroidism. Both conserved end residues are trimmed from each CDR3. The D gene is left open where the match is weak.

v_call | d_call | cdr3_aa
TRBV6-1 | TRBD1 | ASRSGGLAEAF
TRBV7-2 | NA | ASRTPGYNEQF
TRBV11-2 | NA | ASSQDDRLREQF
TRBV9 | NA | ASSVGRVSETQY
TRBV7-3 | NA | ASSLQGSEDTQY
TRBV3-1 | NA | ASSQDVAGNTIY
TRBV28 | NA | ASSLRQHQPQH
TRBV12-5 | NA | ASGPGLGGYEQY
TRBV7-9 | TRBD2 | ASSFEGLAGLEQF
TRBV2 | NA | ASTARATSTDTQY